This T cell receptor beta chain is from a study of cytomegalovirus exposure and HLA in healthy donors (dated by TCRdb to about 2017). Looking at the study overall: A later analysis indicated that the roughly 120 validation repertoires were generated on the platform also employed for the approximately 700 repertoires of the first cohort. To predict cytomegalovirus infection status, the study combined high-throughput TCR immunosequencing, statistical association of individual TCRs with disease status, and machine learning. The aim of the study was to test whether cataloging public T cell receptors could identify signatures of past pathogen exposure. In addition to the first cohort of about 650 subjects, a separate validation cohort of some 120 different subjects was used.

A remark on this clone: The antigen it recognizes is unknown. Per-base quality was not reported, and no clone a single base away is much larger than it.

Receptor libraries were prepared by the immunoSEQ multiplex PCR assay. Turning to the authors' computational methods: A statistical classification framework was developed to diagnose cytomegalovirus status using the catalog of TCR beta chain sequences. TCRdb took over this immuneACCESS table, retaining in-frame rearrangements with V and J assigned. Such tables are incomplete; in checked studies, under half of the missing clones stem from an unresolved V gene, and the remainder is unexplained. V and J calls and clone size are given by that table; D and trimming were obtained from the DNA. This sample comprises tens of thousands of clones, over 85% of them detected only once. The ten largest clonotypes hold 3.5% to 4% of the sample. The investigation overall reported the following: The authors suggested that the approach could potentially be generalized to other disease states and immunological phenotypes. A later analysis lacked HLA typing for the validation cohort, so it scored co-occurrence in that cohort across all 120 or so repertoires. While some public TCRs were present in many individuals, most TCR sequences turned up only very rarely across donors. Of the cluster scores, roughly 93% were above 0 in a later analysis, which found that TCRs clustered in the first cohort also tended to co-occur in the 120 validation repertoires. A few of the identified cytomegalovirus-associated TCR beta chains were confirmed in vitro to be specific for cytomegalovirus antigens. The study gave a list of 150 to 200 TCR beta chains associated with cytomegalovirus. Cytomegalovirus status was reported to be diagnosed by the classifier with high specificity and sensitivity in both the original and validation cohorts.

The donors were included in the validation cohort of over a hundred subjects, a group kept apart from the roughly 610-subject first cohort. The clonotype comes from a woman aged 18-30 years in good health and CMV-seropositive. Sequenced sample: PBMCs.

The nucleotide sequence reads as follows: TGTGCCAGCTCCCTAAGCCTCGGACAAAGTGAAGCTTTCTTT. This yields the protein CASSLSLGQSEAFF. This sequence uses TRBV18 and TRBJ1-1; 5 matching bases give a weak D call of TRBD1. The CDR3 goes from the cysteine to the phenylalanine over 14 residues. Only the CDR3 part of the read is kept: 42 bases, read in frame from the first base. CDR1 is given as KGHSH and CDR2 as LQKENI, both from the germline V gene. V is clipped by 6 bases and J by 7 bases, and the sequence between their germline boundaries is 18 bases long.